Presented here are 2 T cell receptor beta chains from one specimen sequenced in a study of T cell repertoires in cytomegalovirus infection. Using its own MiXCR run on the reads, TCRdb lists one record per CDR3 protein. The data contain 300,000 or so distinct CDR3 sequences, over 20% of them seen just once; the ten biggest clones take up approximately 15%. The sample was PBMCs. These receptors all come from a human donor in good health (CMV status not recorded). Some clones in this sample may be carry-over from other donors' samples.

This clonotype has at least ten counts. The CDR3 region has the DNA TGTGCCAGCAGCTACGACAGGCTAGGAGTCCAAGAGACCCAGTACTTC. Its protein is CASSYDRLGVQETQYF. V is TRBV7-8 and J is TRBJ2-5; a weak D match, TRBD1 (6 bases). V lost 4 bases and J lost 1, with 16 bases in between. Germline CDR1 reads SGHVS; CDR2 reads FQNEAQ. This CDR3 comprises 16 residues.

The chain uses TRBV4-3 and TRBJ2-1; TRBD1 matches 7 bases. The CDR3 runs 15 residues. V was pared by 1 base and J by 7 bases, with 7 bases of the junction left unmatched. CDR1 and CDR2 from the germline V gene are LGHNA and YSLEER. The CDR3 region is CASSQGTGWRNEQFF. CDR3 DNA sequence: TGCGCCAGCAGCCAAGGGACAGGATGGAGAAATGAGCAGTTCTTC.